This T cell receptor (beta chain) comes out of a study of cytomegalovirus exposure and HLA in healthy donors. On this clone: No antigen is known for it.

The germline V gene encodes CDR1 SGHVS and CDR2 FQNEAQ. The CDR3 is 16 amino acids. V lost 3 bases to trimming and J lost 6 bases; unmatched junction nucleotides: 7. PCR amplification relied on 60 Vbeta primers (plus 13 Jbeta primers). Repertoires were generated with immunoSEQ multiplex PCR, while TCRdb's copy carries only in-frame clones and drops some. The sample lists about 160,000 clones, 70% to 90% seen once, with 2% to 2.5% in the top ten. Study-level points and caveats: TRBV6-2, TRBV6-3 and other indistinguishable V segments were excluded.

The sequencing sample was made of PBMCs. The clonotype comes from a man aged 18 to 29 in good health and CMV-seropositive. The chain employs TRBV7-8 and TRBJ1-4; 10 nucleotides agree with TRBD1. Written as DNA, the CDR3 is TGTGCCAGCAGCTTCAAGATAGGGACAGGGGATGAAAAACTGTTTTTT. Amino acid sequence: CASSFKIGTGDEKLFF.